This TCR beta chain came from a study of blood T cell repertoires in COVID-19. Germline V gene lookup returns CDR1 LGHDT and CDR2 YNNKEL (reference sequence). Between the trimmed V and J ends, which lost 6 bases and 0 bases, there was a span of 14 bases. The CDR3 runs 16 residues. Original analysis: It was from reference gene primer amplification that nucleated cell counts were estimated. This table comes from immunoSEQ multiplex PCR, and its TCRdb copy is limited to in-frame clones, with some not included. V and J calls and clone size follow that table, whereas D and trimming were derived from the DNA. The data contain about 120,000 clones, about 86% of them seen just once; the ten biggest clones take up approximately 2.3%.

Specimen: peripheral blood. V usage is TRBV3-1 (or the pseudogene TRBV3-2) and J usage is TRBJ1-4; tentative D call: TRBD1 (5 bases). The receptor was isolated from a woman aged 45-59 years with acute or convalescent COVID-19. The CDR3 nucleotides read TGTGCCAGCAGACCAGGGAGGGCGGCAACTAATGAAAAACTGTTTTTT. It yields the protein CASRPGRAATNEKLFF.